This T cell receptor (beta chain) appears in the sequencing data of a study of blood T cell repertoires in COVID-19. About the study: The analysed material was cDNA or gDNA that came from T cells, B-cell-depleted T cells, or PBMCs.

Germline assignment: CDR1 MNHEY and CDR2 SVGAGI. Trimming at V came to 8 bases and at J to 4 bases, leaving 11 bases not matched to a gene. The CDR3 has 15 residues. Source study methods: Nucleated cell counts were estimated from reference gene primer amplification. Sequencing used immunoSEQ multiplex PCR; TCRdb keeps in-frame clones, though not all of them. V, J and clone size reflect that table, while D and trimming were determined from the DNA. The sample includes some 190,000 clones, approximately 91% of them seen just once. The sequencing sample was made of peripheral blood. V and J are TRBV6-5 and TRBJ2-3; 8 bases map to TRBD2. This clonotype was obtained from a man between 18 and 29 years old with active or convalescent COVID-19. Here the CDR3 reads CASRLGGGRADTQYF. The CDR3 nucleotides read TGTGCCAGCCGACTAGGCGGGGGGAGGGCAGATACGCAGTATTTT.